The present T cell receptor (beta chain) was sequenced within a study of T cell responses to AZD1222 COVID-19 vaccine. On the study more broadly: Analysis merged second doses at about 4 or about 12 weeks. Overall study findings and caveats: Unmutated variant regions reportedly attract nearly half of all spike-specific TCRs.

Notes on this clone: Its antigen is not known.

V lost 3 bases, J lost 3 bases, and 21 bases lay in between. The CDR3 consists of 17 residues. Looked up from germline, CDR1 is DFQATT and CDR2 is SNEGSKA (reference sequence). Data came from immunoSEQ multiplex PCR; TCRdb stores just in-frame clones and leaves some out. This repertoire shows more than 70,000 clones, more than 75% found once; its top ten account for around 4%. The origin of this receptor is an adult in good health. The sample consisted of peripheral blood, taken on day 0 of AZD1222 vaccination. V usage is TRBV20-1 and J usage is TRBJ2-1; D unclear. The CDR3 spells CSASSSAGSSFYNEQFF. The CDR3 bases are TGCAGTGCTAGTTCCAGTGCAGGTAGCTCGTTCTACAATGAGCAGTTCTTC.